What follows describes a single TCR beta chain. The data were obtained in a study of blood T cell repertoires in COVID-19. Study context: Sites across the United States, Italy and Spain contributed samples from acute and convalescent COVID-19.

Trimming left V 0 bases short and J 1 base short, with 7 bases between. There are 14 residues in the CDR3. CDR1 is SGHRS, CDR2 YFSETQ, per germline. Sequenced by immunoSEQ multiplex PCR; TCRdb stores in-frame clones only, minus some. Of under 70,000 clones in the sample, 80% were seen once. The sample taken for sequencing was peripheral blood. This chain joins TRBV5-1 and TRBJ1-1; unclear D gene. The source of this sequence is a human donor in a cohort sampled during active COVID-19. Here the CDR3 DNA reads TGCGCCAGCAGCTTGGAGCCGTCGAACACTGAAGCTTTCTTT. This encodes CASSLEPSNTEAFF.